Here is one T cell receptor (beta chain) with its context. Its antigen is currently unknown. The CDR3 length is 15 residues. J lost 0 bases, V lost 5 bases, and 4 bases had no gene match. The V gene's germline CDR1 is LNHDA and CDR2 SQIVND (reference sequence). It was with previously described methods and listed TCR primers that bulk TCR libraries were made. TCRdb fed the PCR reads into MiXCR, producing one record per CDR3 protein. The data show approximately 59,000 distinct CDR3 sequences, 18% seen once. Naive CD8 T cell sorting was performed on the CD8+CD4-CCR7+CD45RA+ phenotype. This sample stems from a study of molecular identifiers for immune sequencing clone quantification. Overall study results and limits: Researchers reportedly could pick up spiked Jurkat TCR RNA from one cell mixed into approximately 910,000 naive cells.

This chain connects TRBV19 to TRBJ2-1, with TRBD1 identical over 7 bases. The receptor was derived from a human donor in good health. Some libraries in this study had Jurkat cell RNA spiked in. Sequencing input: naive CD8+ T cells from blood, with Jurkat cell RNA spiked in. Subset described: FACS-sorted CD8+CD4-CCR7+CD45RA+ naive T cells. CDR3 in DNA: TGTGCCAGTAGTCCACAGGGGAACTCCTACAATGAGCAGTTCTTC. Translating gives CASSPQGNSYNEQFF.